Presented here are 15 T cell receptor beta chains from one specimen sequenced in a study of T-cell reconstitution after alpha-beta-depleted transplantation in children. Preparation of the TCRbeta library was carried out with unique molecular identifiers. TCRdb reanalysed the PCR reads using MiXCR and keeps one entry per CDR3 protein. The data contain hundreds of thousands of distinct CDR3 sequences, approximately 15% of them singletons. The sequencing here drew on PBMCs, mostly from graft donor cells, taken 360 days after TCRalphabeta/CD19-depleted stem cell transplant. The receptor source for this set is a male patient between 5 and 17 years old who had a stem cell transplant for acute lymphoblastic leukemia, so the T cells may come from the graft donor.

This clonotype was observed many times. The rearrangement joins TRBV5-1 to TRBJ1-4; D uncertain. Trimming cost V 0 bases and J 8 bases, with 8 bases left between them. The CDR3 spans 13 residues. Per germline, CDR1 SGHRS and CDR2 YFSETQ. The CDR3: CASSLEMGEKLFF. CDR3 nucleotide sequence: TGCGCCAGCAGCTTGGAGATGGGCGAAAAACTGTTTTTT.

This clonotype showed up many times. The chain carries TRBV27 and TRBJ2-7, with D possibly being TRBD2 (6 bases). From germline, CDR1 is MNHEY and CDR2 SMNVEV (reference sequence). Trimming took 6 bases from V and 4 from J, leaving 19 bases between them. The CDR3 is 15 residues long. CDR3 DNA: TGTGCCAGCAGCGACGGAGGAGGGGAGCTTTACGAGCAGTACTTC. This translates into CASSDGGGELYEQYF.

The chain has TRBV11-1 and TRBJ2-1, with D unresolved. The CDR3 runs 15 residues. V was trimmed by 4 bases and J by 3 bases, leaving 13 bases between them. CDR1 is SGHAT and CDR2 is FQDESV in the germline V gene (reference sequence). DNA of the CDR3: TGTGCCAGCAGCTCCCCCTCTTGGAGCTACAATGAGCAGTTCTTC. This encodes CASSSPSWSYNEQFF.

The CDR3 DNA is TGCGCCAGCAGCTTGAGCGGGACAGGGGCCGGGGAGCTGTTTTTT. The encoded protein is CASSLSGTGAGELFF. The chain couples TRBV5-1 to TRBJ2-2, with 10 bases identical to TRBD1. The trim removed 1 base at V and 6 bases at J, leaving 3 bases unmatched. Germline V CDR1 and CDR2: SGHRS, YFSETQ. The CDR3 runs 15 residues.

This clonotype was seen a few times. The chain carries TRBV4-1 and TRBJ2-4; no clear D. The CDR3 loop spans 16 amino acids. V lost 1 base and J lost 0, with 10 bases in between. CDR1 and CDR2 (germline): MGHRA, YSYEKL. In nucleotides, the CDR3 is TGCGCCAGCAGCCAAGGGACGGAGCTAGCCAAAAACATTCAGTACTTC. This encodes CASSQGTELAKNIQYF.

This clonotype was found many times. At one end, the junction sequence differs from germline, possibly due to a read error. V is TRBV6-1 and J is TRBJ1-1, with D uncertain. This CDR3 region has 13 residues. CDR1 and CDR2 (germline): MNHNS, SASEGT. CDR3 nucleotide sequence: TGTGCCAGCAATGGACTCTTGGGCGGACGGCCCGATTTT. Protein sequence: CASNGLLGGRPDF.

DNA for the CDR3: TGTGCCAGCAGCTTAGGACGTTACACCGGGGAGCTGTTTTTT. This encodes CASSLGRYTGELFF. J is TRBJ2-2 and V is TRBV7-9; D not resolved. The CDR3 runs to 14 residues. The germline V and J ends were trimmed by 1 base and 3 bases, with 6 bases remaining between them. Germline V gene sequence: CDR1 SEHNR, CDR2 FQNEAQ (reference sequence).

This clonotype was seen repeatedly, ten times or more. V usage is TRBV4-1 and J usage is TRBJ2-4; TRBD2 agrees at 9 bases. CDR1 and CDR2 from the germline V gene are MGHRA and YSYEKL. The CDR3 is 17 amino acids. The J segment lost 2 bases and the V segment lost 2 bases, leaving 7 bases of the junction unmatched. The CDR3 protein is CASSQPLAGKSKNIQYF. The CDR3 bases are TGCGCCAGCAGCCAACCTCTAGCGGGAAAATCCAAAAACATTCAGTACTTC.

This clonotype was found many times. This chain links TRBV5-1 with TRBJ2-1; TRBD1 is a possible D gene (5 bases). V lost 4 bases and J 7 bases, leaving 12 bases between the germline ends. The CDR3 has 13 residues. Germline CDR1 SGHRS, CDR2 YFSETQ. CDR3 nucleotides: TGCGCCAGCAGCCGTCACGACAGAAATGAGCAGTTCTTC. Translating it yields CASSRHDRNEQFF.

In regard to this clonotype: This clone may be a read error of a much larger clone one base away. The J gene is TRBJ2-1, the V gene TRBV19, with TRBD2 matching over 7 bases. Per the germline V gene, CDR1 is LNHDA and CDR2 is SQIVND (reference sequence). There are 15 residues in the CDR3. The V and J ends lost 4 bases and 1 base, in that order; junction bases with no gene match: 4. CDR3 region: CASSTRLASYNEQFF. The CDR3 DNA is TGTGCCAGTAGTACCCGACTAGCATCCTACAATGAGCAGTTCTTC. Based on the CDR3 plus reference TRBV19 and TRBJ2-1, the full variable domain is DGGITQSPKYLFRKEGQNVTLSCEQNLNHDAMYWYRQDPGQGLRLIYYSQIVNDFQKGDIAEGYSVSREKKESFPLTVTSAQKNPTAFYLCASSTRLASYNEQFFGPGTRLTVL.

The chain couples TRBV12-3 or TRBV12-4 to TRBJ2-7; D may match TRBD1 or TRBD2 (6 bases each). Between the trimmed V and J ends, which lost 3 bases and 3 bases, there was a span of 12 bases. CDR3 length equals 14 residues. CDR3 loop: CASSFRRGFYEQYF. CDR3 in DNA: TGTGCCAGCAGTTTTAGGAGGGGGTTCTACGAGCAGTACTTC.

The table lists this clonotype with a count of one. The V gene is TRBV5-4, the J gene TRBJ2-7; TRBD2 matches at 8 bases. Germline assignment: CDR1 SGHNT and CDR2 YYREEE (reference sequence). The J segment lost 5 bases and the V segment lost 3 bases, leaving 7 bases of the junction unmatched. The CDR3 is made up of 14 amino acids. CDR3 in amino acids: CASSSVGGRHEQYF. Written as DNA, the CDR3 is TGTGCCAGCAGCTCTGTTGGCGGGAGGCACGAGCAGTACTTC.

This clonotype showed up many times. The chain couples TRBV5-1 to TRBJ2-2; possible D gene TRBD2, 5 bases. Germline V gene data show CDR1 as SGHRS and CDR2 as YFSETQ. V was pared by 5 bases and J by 12 bases, with 32 bases between. The CDR3 consists of 18 residues. For the CDR3, the DNA is TGCGCCAGCAGGCCCCTAGCCATCACGAAATTAACACCGGGGAAGCTGTTTTTT. Residues: CASRPLAITKLTPGKLFF.

The chain carries TRBV20-1 and TRBJ2-2; D perhaps matches TRBD2 (5 bases). The germline V and J ends were trimmed by 5 bases and 4 bases, with 11 bases remaining between them. The CDR3 consists of 13 residues. The germline V gene encodes CDR1 DFQATT and CDR2 SNEGSKA (reference sequence). The CDR3 loop reads CSADRTSTGELFF. CDR3 DNA: TGCAGTGCTGACCGTACTAGCACCGGGGAGCTGTTTTTT.

This sequence joins TRBV6-1 and TRBJ1-4, with TRBD1 matching over 7 bases. This CDR3 is 14 amino acids long. Germline CDR1 is MNHNS and CDR2 is SASEGT. The ends lost 7 bases at V and 7 bases at J; junction bases unmatched: 9. CDR3 amino acids: CASTQPGQSEKLFF. CDR3 DNA sequence: TGTGCCAGCACCCAGCCGGGACAGAGTGAAAAACTGTTTTTT.